This T cell receptor beta chain was obtained from a study of blood T cells in healthy people across ages. Looked up from germline, CDR1 is SQVTM and CDR2 is ANQGSEA. This CDR3 has 15 amino acids. Trimming stripped 8 bases from V and 4 bases from J, with 23 bases between. The authors ran a second PCR of about 6 to 11 cycles using a sample-barcoded 5' primer and a J-beta primer mix. Each CDR3 protein is one row after TCRdb ran MiXCR on the 5' RACE reads. The sample gives around 690,000 distinct CDR3 sequences, about 53% of which show up once; over 30% is in the top ten. The sample comprised blood. The sequence was collected from a man aged 60 to 75 in good health. V and J are TRBV29-1 and TRBJ1-1; a weak D match, TRBD1 (5 bases). This chain's CDR3 is CSPGRDKATSTEAFF. CDR3 bases: TGCAGCCCCGGCAGGGATAAGGCGACGAGCACTGAAGCTTTCTTT. Full variable domain (missing parts from reference TRBV29-1 and TRBJ1-1): SAVISQKPSRDICQRGTSLTIQCQVDSQVTMMFWYRQQPGQSLTLIATANQGSEATYESGFVIDKFPISRPNLTFSTLTVSNMSPEDSSIYLCSPGRDKATSTEAFFGQGTRLTVV.